This is a list of T cell receptor beta chains from one sample in a study of blood T cells in healthy people across ages. TCRdb independently ran MiXCR on the 5' RACE reads; one entry per CDR3 protein. The repertoire has over a million distinct CDR3 sequences, approximately 39% of them found once; the top ten carry 4%. Specimen: blood. Source of these receptors: a woman between 18 and 29 years old in good health. Both conserved end residues are part of each CDR3. The D gene is left open where the match is weak. Clone sizes are given selectively: once, few, many, or a class where the clone is expanded.

V	D	length	size	J	DNA	CDR3
TRBV6-2/TRBV6-3	NA	13	NA	TRBJ1-5	TGTGCCAGCAGCGGGACGCATAATCAGCCCCAGCATTTT	CASSGTHNQPQHF
TRBV4-3	NA	13	few	TRBJ2-1	TGCGCCAGCAGCCCCGGGCACGGCAATGAGCAGTTCTTC	CASSPGHGNEQFF
TRBV6-6	NA	14	NA	TRBJ1-5	TGTGCCAGCACCACGCAGGCGTTTTATCAGCCCCAGCATTTT	CASTTQAFYQPQHF
TRBV7-6	NA	15	NA	TRBJ1-4	TGTGCCAGCAGCTTAAGGGGCGCTTTTAATGAAAAACTGTTTTTT	CASSLRGAFNEKLFF
TRBV7-9	NA	12	NA	TRBJ2-1	TGTGCCAGCAGCCCTTACGTTCCTGAGCAGTTCTTC	CASSPYVPEQFF
TRBV6-2/TRBV6-3	NA	15	NA	TRBJ1-1	TGTGCCAGCAACATCCCAGGGGAGATGAACACTGAAGCTTTCTTT	CASNIPGEMNTEAFF
TRBV6-6	TRBD1	14	NA	TRBJ1-2	TGTGCCAGCTTGACCTCAGGGGGCGCGGGGGGCTACACCTTC	CASLTSGGAGGYTF
TRBV12-3/TRBV12-4	TRBD1	12	NA	TRBJ1-1	TGTGCCACCCTGGACAGGGGGACTGAAGCTTTCTTT	CATLDRGTEAFF
TRBV20-1	NA	14	NA	TRBJ2-3	TGCAGCGCGGGGCCCCCCCCACACACAGATACGCAGTATTTT	CSAGPPPHTDTQYF
TRBV6-6	NA	14	few	TRBJ1-2	TGTGCCAGCAGTTGGACACTAGCTAACTATGGCTACACCTTC	CASSWTLANYGYTF
TRBV2	NA	15	few	TRBJ2-6	TGTGCCAGCAGTGAAGATAGCGTTGGGGCCAACGTCCTGACTTTC	CASSEDSVGANVLTF
TRBV20-1	TRBD2	15	few	TRBJ2-1	TGCAGTGCGCAAACTAGCGCCCAGTCTACAAGGGGGCAGTTCTTC	CSAQTSAQSTRGQFF
TRBV7-2	TRBD2	15	NA	TRBJ2-1	TGTGCCAGCAGCAAGGGACTAGCGGGGGACAATGAGCAGTTCTTC	CASSKGLAGDNEQFF
TRBV12-3/TRBV12-4	NA	12	NA	TRBJ1-1	TGTGCCAGCACAGGGGAGAACACTGAAGCTTTCTTT	CASTGENTEAFF
TRBV7-8	TRBD2	17	once	TRBJ2-1	TGTGCCAGCAGCTTAGCGCGCTCTAGCGGGGGCCACAATGAGCAGTTCTTC	CASSLARSSGGHNEQFF
TRBV14	TRBD2	16	few	TRBJ2-1	TGTGCCAGCAGCCAACTAGCGGGAGGGTCTTGGAATGAGCAGTTCTTC	CASSQLAGGSWNEQFF
TRBV12-3/TRBV12-4	NA	13	NA	TRBJ2-4	TGTGCCAGCAGTTTTTCAGGAGGAAACATTCAGTACTTC	CASSFSGGNIQYF
TRBV27	TRBD1	15	NA	TRBJ1-5	TGTGCCAGTGCGACAGGGAGAGAACCCAATCAGCCCCAGCATTTT	CASATGREPNQPQHF
TRBV4-2	TRBD1	15	few	TRBJ2-7	TGTGCCAGCAGCCAGATCCAGGGGGAGCCCTACGAGCAGTACTTC	CASSQIQGEPYEQYF
TRBV20-1	NA	13	NA	TRBJ1-5	TGCAGTGCGCCACCGGTGGGGCGTCAGCCCCAGCATTTT	CSAPPVGRQPQHF
TRBV7-2	TRBD2	14	NA	TRBJ2-2	TGTGCCAGCAGCTTAAGCGGGATTACGGGGGAGCTGTTTTTT	CASSLSGITGELFF
TRBV7-2	TRBD2	17	once	TRBJ2-7	TGTGCCAGCAGCTTAGGACTAGCGGGGGCAGGGGCCCACGAGCAGTACTTC	CASSLGLAGAGAHEQYF
TRBV7-2	NA	16	many	TRBJ2-1	TGTGCCAGCAGCACCGGGTTGAACAGGGTTATGTATGAGCAGTTCTTC	CASSTGLNRVMYEQFF
TRBV7-9	NA	13	few	TRBJ1-5	TGTGCCAGCAGCTCCGGGACCCATCAGCCCCAGCATTTT	CASSSGTHQPQHF
TRBV27	NA	16	few	TRBJ2-7	TGTGCCAGCAGTTCGGCCAGGGAGTGGGTTAGGCACGAGCAGTACTTC	CASSSAREWVRHEQYF
TRBV7-7	NA	14	NA	TRBJ2-5	TGTGCTAGCAGCTTATCCCAGGGTCAAGAGACCCAGTACTTC	CASSLSQGQETQYF
TRBV20-1	NA	13	NA	TRBJ2-3	TGCAGTGCTAGAGATTGGCTGACAGATACGCAGTATTTT	CSARDWLTDTQYF
TRBV27	NA	14	few	TRBJ1-6	TGTGCCAGCAGTTTATCGCGTGCTAATTCACCCCTCCACTTT	CASSLSRANSPLHF
TRBV11-2	NA	12	many	TRBJ1-2	TGTGCCAGCAGCAGTGGCTACTATGGCTACACCTTC	CASSSGYYGYTF
TRBV7-2	TRBD2	15	NA	TRBJ2-3	TGTGCCAGCAGCATGGGACTAGCGGACACAGATACGCAGTATTTT	CASSMGLADTDTQYF
TRBV7-9	NA	15	NA	TRBJ2-4	TGTGCCAGCAGCTTAGCCCCTGAGGGCAAAAACATTCAGTACTTC	CASSLAPEGKNIQYF
TRBV4-2	NA	15	few	TRBJ2-4	TGTGCCAGCAGCCAAGATCCCGGGAGTGAGAACATTCAGTACTTC	CASSQDPGSENIQYF
TRBV7-9	NA	17	NA	TRBJ2-1	TGTGCCAGCAGCCAAGCTCGGGGGGCGCGGTCCTACAATGAGCAGTTCTTC	CASSQARGARSYNEQFF
TRBV20-1	TRBD2	13	NA	TRBJ2-7	TGCAGTGCACGTAGCGGGCTCTCCTACGAGCAGTACTTC	CSARSGLSYEQYF
TRBV7-2	NA	16	NA	TRBJ1-1	TGTGCCAGCAGCTTAGGGTCGACGGGCGGGAACACTGAAGCTTTCTTT	CASSLGSTGGNTEAFF
TRBV3-1	NA	15	few	TRBJ1-6	TGTGCCAGCAGCCAAGATTCAGGGGCGTATTCACCCCTCCACTTT	CASSQDSGAYSPLHF
TRBV20-1	NA	19	NA	TRBJ2-7	TGCAGTGCTAGAGATCCAAATACCCCCAGGCGGGGTCGCTCCTACGAGCAGTACTTC	CSARDPNTPRRGRSYEQYF